The 25 T cell receptor beta chains listed next were all sequenced from one sample in a study of human T cells and chemical hapten exposure. Specified time point: patch test 3, about 24 weeks after DPC sensitization. The treatment is: therapeutic diphenylcyclopropenone sensitization with weekly scalp DPC. TCRdb re-analysed the RACE reads in MiXCR, keeping a single row per CDR3 protein. The sample yields roughly 53,000 distinct CDR3 sequences, over 9.5% seen once. The sample in question was whole blood, obtained in connection with sensitization to the hapten diphenylcyclopropenone (DPC). The origin of the receptors is a woman aged 40 to 50 with alopecia areata. Some clones in this sample may be carry-over from other donors' samples.

The V and J genes are TRBV14 and TRBJ2-6; D is unclear. V lost 0 bases to trimming and J lost 2 bases, with 8 bases between them. Germline CDR1 SGHDN, CDR2 FVKESK. This CDR3 comprises 16 residues. CDR3 in amino acids: CASSQDLRTGANVLTF. CDR3 in DNA: TGTGCCAGCAGCCAAGATCTACGCACTGGGGCCAACGTCCTGACTTTC.

This clonotype was picked up many times. The V gene is TRBV6-4, the J gene TRBJ2-1; 7 nucleotides match TRBD1. The trim removed 3 bases at V and 7 bases at J, leaving 6 bases unmatched. Germline values: CDR1 MRHNA, CDR2 SNTAGT. This CDR3 contains 14 residues. The CDR3 DNA reads as TGTGCCAGCAGTGATTCACAGGGGTTTAATGAGCAGTTCTTC. Its translation: CASSDSQGFNEQFF.

This clonotype appeared a few times. The chain is built from TRBV4-3 and TRBJ1-6; a weak D match, TRBD1 (6 bases). The germline gives CDR1 LGHNA, CDR2 YSLEER. Trimming left V 0 bases short and J 7 bases short, with 16 bases between. This CDR3 region has 17 residues. CDR3 protein: CASSQDSTRTDNSPLHF. The CDR3 DNA sequence: TGCGCCAGCAGCCAAGACTCCACTCGGACAGACAATTCACCCCTCCACTTT.

This clonotype was observed many times. The rearrangement uses TRBV4-1 and TRBJ1-4, with D uncertain. CDR1 and CDR2 from the germline V gene are MGHRA and YSYEKL. There are 16 residues in the CDR3. V was pared by 0 bases and J by 7 bases, with 15 bases between. CDR3 DNA sequence: TGCGCCAGCAGCCAAGATCTCCGCAAACGGGGTGAAAAACTGTTTTTT. Encoded protein: CASSQDLRKRGEKLFF.

The rearrangement uses TRBV6-6 and TRBJ1-1, with 11 nucleotides matching TRBD1. Trimming at V came to 5 bases and at J to 2 bases, leaving 7 bases not matched to a gene. The CDR3 consists of 16 residues. Germline V gene data show CDR1 as MNHNY and CDR2 as SVGAGI (reference sequence). The CDR3 reads CASSPRDRGGNTEAFF. The DNA of the CDR3 is TGTGCCAGCAGTCCCCGGGACAGGGGGGGAAACACTGAAGCTTTCTTT.

At least ten counts were recorded for this clonotype. This sequence joins TRBV7-6 and TRBJ2-3, with 12 bases lining up with TRBD1. The CDR3 totals 16 residues. Germline values: CDR1 SGHVS, CDR2 FNYEAQ. V lost 4 bases and J lost 6; bases outside the gene matches: 8. CDR3 in amino acids: CASSYQPGQGADTQYF. CDR3 nucleotides: TGTGCCAGCAGCTACCAACCGGGACAGGGGGCGGATACGCAGTATTTT.

This clonotype has ten or more counts. The V gene is TRBV4-3, the J gene TRBJ2-7; D remains ambiguous. CDR1 and CDR2 (germline): LGHNA, YSLEER. V gave up 0 bases and J gave up 1 base, with 10 bases separating them. This CDR3 has 15 amino acids. The CDR3 loop is CASSQEPLNSYEQYF. As DNA, the CDR3 is TGCGCCAGCAGCCAAGAGCCCTTAAATTCCTACGAGCAGTACTTC.

The genes are TRBV7-2 and TRBJ2-7; D ambiguous. Trimming cost V 5 bases and J 0 bases, with 5 bases left between them. The CDR3 contains 12 residues. Germline CDR1 reads SGHTA; CDR2 reads FQGNSA. The CDR3 loop reads CASSLSSYEQYF. DNA of the CDR3: TGTGCCAGCAGCCTAAGCTCCTACGAGCAGTACTTC.

The chain links TRBV9 to TRBJ1-3, with 9 positions matching TRBD1. Germline V gene data show CDR1 as SGDLS and CDR2 as YYNGEE. This CDR3 contains 16 residues. Germline trimming cut 5 bases from V and 3 bases from J; bases unmatched to any gene: 9. The CDR3 DNA follows: TGTGCCAGCAGTCCCTGGGGGACAGGGAGTGGAAACACCATATATTTT. Protein sequence: CASSPWGTGSGNTIYF.

This clonotype was seen ten or more times. The chain employs TRBV4-1 and TRBJ2-5; 8 bases match TRBD2. Losses at the gene ends were 1 base for V and 2 bases for J; bases not matched to a gene: 6. The CDR3 loop spans 16 amino acids. CDR1 and CDR2 from the germline V gene are MGHRA and YSYEKL. The CDR3 loop reads CASSQVGASGQETQYF. In nucleotides, the CDR3 is TGCGCCAGCAGCCAAGTCGGCGCTAGCGGGCAAGAGACCCAGTACTTC.

The table lists this clonotype with a few counts. This rearrangement joins TRBV14 to TRBJ1-1, with TRBD1 matching 7 bases. Germline V gene data show CDR1 as SGHDN and CDR2 as FVKESK. The CDR3 extends over 13 amino acids. The V and J ends lost 4 bases and 7 bases, in that order; junction bases with no gene match: 6. The CDR3 loop is CASSRSGQIEAFF. CDR3 in DNA: TGTGCCAGCAGCCGATCGGGACAGATTGAAGCTTTCTTT.

The V and J genes are TRBV2 and TRBJ1-1, with D hard to call. From germline, CDR1 is SNHLY and CDR2 FYNNEI. The CDR3 is 11 residues long. The V end lost 3 bases, the J end lost 11 bases, and 10 bases lay between the germline ends. The DNA for the CDR3 is TGTGCCAGCAGTGATTGGAGGGCGGCTTTCTTT. It yields the protein CASSDWRAAFF.

Remarks on this clonotype: A much larger clone sits a single nucleotide away, making a read error possible. J is TRBJ2-3 and V is TRBV29-1; the match to TRBD1 covers 7 bases. The CDR3 contains 13 residues. Unmatched junction bases numbered 3, after V lost 5 bases and J lost 1 base. The germline CDR1 and CDR2 sequences are SQVTM and ANQGSEA. The CDR3 loop reads CSVQGVRTDTQYF. The CDR3 bases are TGCAGCGTTCAGGGGGTGCGCACAGATACGCAGTATTTT.

This rearrangement joins TRBV20-1 to TRBJ1-5, with D possibly TRBD1 on 6 matching bases. Between the trimmed V and J ends, which lost 4 bases and 7 bases, there was a span of 17 bases. Germline V CDR1 and CDR2: DFQATT, SNEGSKA (reference sequence). This CDR3 spans 14 amino acids. CDR3 in DNA: TGCAGTGCTACAGGGGTTCTATCGGGGCAGCCCCAGCATTTT. Protein sequence: CSATGVLSGQPQHF.

This clonotype has just a few counts. V and J are TRBV10-3 and TRBJ1-2; the D gene is possibly TRBD1 (6 bases). The CDR3 extends over 15 amino acids. Germline V lookup: CDR1 ENHRY, CDR2 SYGVKD. With 6 bases removed from V and 0 bases from J, the gap between germline ends came to 14 bases. The CDR3 region has the DNA TGTGCCATCAGACCCCAGGGGTCAGCTAACTATGGCTACACCTTC. Translated: CAIRPQGSANYGYTF.

This clonotype was counted many times. CDR3 residues: CASSPILGGRQDTQYF. The CDR3, as DNA: TGTGCCAGCAGCCCGATTCTGGGGGGGCGTCAAGATACGCAGTATTTT. This rearrangement joins TRBV7-3 to TRBJ2-3, with a possible D match to TRBD2 (7 bases). V was pared by 5 bases and J by 5 bases, with 20 bases between. Germline CDR1 SGHTA, CDR2 FQGTGA. The CDR3 consists of 16 residues.

This clonotype was counted many times. This sequence joins TRBV5-5 and TRBJ2-7, with 9 nucleotides matching TRBD1. The ends lost 2 bases at V and 5 bases at J; junction bases unmatched: 5. The CDR3 length is 14 residues. From germline, CDR1 is SGHKS and CDR2 YYEKEE (reference sequence). Here the CDR3 reads CASSFGQGKDEQYF. CDR3 bases: TGTGCCAGCAGCTTCGGACAGGGGAAGGACGAGCAGTACTTC.

This clonotype was picked up many times. The rearrangement links TRBV18 to TRBJ2-7; TRBD1 matches 10 bases. Germline V gene lookup returns CDR1 KGHSH and CDR2 LQKENI. The CDR3 covers 15 residues. The trim removed 6 bases at V and 4 bases at J, leaving 9 bases unmatched. CDR3 nucleotide sequence: TGTGCCAGCTCCCAGGACAGGGGGGATGAATACGAGCAGTACTTC. Its translation: CASSQDRGDEYEQYF.

This clonotype has a handful of counts. The genes are TRBV6-5 and TRBJ2-2; D is uncertain. Germline CDR1 MNHEY, CDR2 SVGAGI. The CDR3 extends over 15 amino acids. The V end was cut by 4 bases, the J end by 4 bases, with 13 bases between. The CDR3 region is CASSSPPLGTGELFF. The CDR3 DNA follows: TGTGCCAGCAGTTCCCCTCCCCTGGGCACCGGGGAGCTGTTTTTT.

This clonotype was seen a handful of times. The CDR3, as DNA: TGTGCCAGCAGCAGGACAGATAATTCACCCCTCCACTTT. The encoded protein is CASSRTDNSPLHF. The rearrangement joins TRBV2 to TRBJ1-6, with TRBD1 as a possible D gene (6 bases). Germline loops: CDR1 SNHLY, CDR2 FYNNEI. The CDR3 consists of 13 residues. Trimming shortened V by 6 bases and J by 5 bases, and 8 bases separated the two germline ends.

This clonotype was found many times. The rearrangement joins TRBV2 to TRBJ2-6, with D maybe TRBD1 (6 bases). The CDR3 has 16 amino acids. Looked up from germline, CDR1 is SNHLY and CDR2 is FYNNEI. Trimming pared 7 bases from V and 0 bases from J, leaving 13 bases between. CDR3 DNA sequence: TGTGCCAGCAAGGGGGTTAGGGGCTCTGGGGCCAACGTCCTGACTTTC. Translated: CASKGVRGSGANVLTF.

Points on this clonotype: A much larger clone is a single base away; this may be a read error. The conserved closing phenylalanine or tryptophan is absent in this CDR3, likely reflecting a read error. The chain is built from TRBV6-2 or TRBV6-3 and TRBJ1-2; D possibly corresponds to TRBD1 (6 bases). Germline lookup yields CDR1 MNHEY and CDR2 SVGEGT. The CDR3 totals 13 residues. With 6 bases removed from V and 4 bases from J, the gap between germline ends came to 12 bases. The CDR3 DNA follows: TGTGCCAGCAGGTCACAGGGAATCTATGGCTACACCTAC. This gives the protein CASRSQGIYGYTY.

This chain joins TRBV4-2 and TRBJ2-2; the D gene is possibly TRBD1 (6 bases). The V gene's germline CDR1 is LGHNA and CDR2 YNFKEQ. V lost 4 bases to trimming and J lost 3 bases, with 21 bases between them. The CDR3 totals 18 residues. CDR3 region: CASSPPRDTGFYTGELFF. The DNA for the CDR3 is TGTGCCAGCAGCCCACCCCGGGACACAGGATTTTACACCGGGGAGCTGTTTTTT.

The table lists this clonotype with a few counts. The chain couples TRBV6-1 to TRBJ2-4; no definite D call. CDR1 and CDR2 from the germline V gene are MNHNS and SASEGT. V shed 7 bases and J shed 3 bases, with 13 bases lying between them. The CDR3 contains 14 residues. CDR3 in DNA: TGTGCCAGCAAAAAACGCGAAGACAAAAACATTCAGTACTTC. Its protein is CASKKREDKNIQYF.

This clonotype was seen at least ten times. V and J are TRBV11-2 and TRBJ2-7; weak D call: TRBD1 (6 bases). Trimming took off 0 bases at V and 4 bases at J, with 10 bases between the two ends. The germline V gene encodes CDR1 SGHAT and CDR2 FQNNGV. This CDR3 contains 14 residues. In DNA form, the CDR3 reads TGTGCCAGCAGCTTAGAGGGGGCGACGTACGAGCAGTACTTC. Its protein product is CASSLEGATYEQYF.